The present T cell receptor (beta chain) was sequenced within a study of lymphopenia after photon versus proton radiotherapy (dated by TCRdb to about 2019). Some background on the complete study: Photon and proton radiation therapy were compared by the study for their immunological effects in patients with gastrointestinal tumors who developed high-grade lymphopenia. The cohort included roughly 18 patients with gastrointestinal tumors who developed lymphopenia after receiving either photon or proton therapy. The goal of the study was to describe how the two radiation modalities differ in their effects on the immune system. Findings and caveats that apply to the study as a whole: Among patients across the cohort who died, overall survival time showed an inverse correlation with a larger post-nadir drop in TCR diversity. The authors looked at the survival association only in patients who died, and they framed better survival with proton therapy as a possibility rather than a demonstrated result. After the lymphocyte count nadir, oligoclonal expansion, especially of CD8+ Temra cells, was observed in photon-treated repertoires, and the drop in diversity was driven by this expansion. During treatment, patients who received proton therapy stayed relatively stable, whereas patients who received photon therapy lost naive T cells and TCR diversity and gained effector/memory populations.

The CDR3 goes from the cysteine to the phenylalanine over 13 residues. The kept DNA is CDR3 alone, 39 bases in frame from the first base. Taken from the germline V gene, the CDR1 and CDR2 loops are SGHTA and FQGTGA. The junction carries 10 bases between V and J, which are trimmed by 0 bases and 10 bases respectively. The library was produced with the immunoSEQ multiplex PCR assay. T cell repertoires were profiled with deep sequencing of rearranged TCR beta loci together with multiparametric flow cytometry. Not all clones reach the TCRdb copy of this immuneACCESS table, which keeps in-frame sequences only. Checked studies attribute under half of the gap to unresolved V genes and leave the rest unexplained. Recorded for this sample are 53,000 or so clones; around 80% of them occurred a single time. Clones ranked in the top ten supply roughly 27% of the sample. Note on this clone: Which antigen it targets is not known. No clone much larger than this one lies a single base away; base qualities are absent.

This TCR was sampled from a man in his fifties with gastric cancer. The rearranged segments are TRBV7-3 and TRBJ2-1; possibly the D gene is TRBD2, per 5 matching bases. The sequencing here drew on peripheral blood, taken from a patient treated with photon-based radiotherapy. CDR3 reads: CASSLTVGEEQFF. In nucleotide form, the sequence is TGTGCCAGCAGCTTAACCGTGGGAGAGGAGCAGTTCTTC.